This T cell receptor beta chain was sequenced during a study of blood T cell repertoires in COVID-19. The protocol was immunoSEQ multiplex PCR, while the TCRdb copy is restricted to in-frame clones and leaves out a portion. Of 200,000 or so clones in the sample, 65% to 90% were seen once. The CDR3 totals 17 residues. The sequence came from a man in his forties or fifties who had recovered from COVID-19. The sequencing sample was made of peripheral blood. The rearrangement joins TRBV21-1 to TRBJ2-7; the D call in the table, TRBD2, was not verified against the DNA. TRBV21-1 is described as a pseudogene. The CDR3 protein is CASSQYFNSGRPYEQYF. The DNA of the CDR3 is TGTGCCAGCAGCCAGTATTTCAATAGCGGGAGGCCCTACGAGCAGTACTTC.